These 26 T cell receptor beta chains were all obtained from the same sample, sequenced in a study of T cell repertoires in cytomegalovirus infection. TCRdb recomputed calls from the reads with MiXCR, one row per CDR3 protein. The table includes around 310,000 distinct CDR3 sequences, about a sixth detected once. Specimen: PBMCs. These receptors were collected from a human donor in good health (CMV status not recorded). Some clones in this sample may be carry-over from other donors' samples.

This clonotype has a handful of counts. V usage is TRBV6-1 and J usage is TRBJ2-7; either TRBD1 or TRBD2 may supply D (6 bases each). The CDR3 consists of 14 residues. Germline CDR1 reads MNHNS; CDR2 reads SASEGT. V lost 3 bases and J 1 base, leaving 10 bases between the germline ends. CDR3 sequence: CASSDRRGSYEQYF. CDR3 DNA: TGTGCCAGCAGTGACAGGAGGGGGTCCTACGAGCAGTACTTC.

In its sample, this clonotype was seen many times. The rearrangement links TRBV5-1 to TRBJ1-4; TRBD1 is a possible D gene (6 bases). CDR1 is SGHRS, CDR2 YFSETQ, per germline. This CDR3 spans 18 amino acids. With 0 bases removed from V and 1 base from J, the gap between germline ends came to 16 bases. The CDR3 nucleotides read TGCGCCAGCAGCTTGGGGCCGGACAGAGGAATAACTAATGAAAAACTGTTTTTT. This gives the protein CASSLGPDRGITNEKLFF.

This chain connects TRBV11-2 to TRBJ1-6, with D hard to call. Germline V gene sequence: CDR1 SGHAT, CDR2 FQNNGV. The CDR3 extends over 13 amino acids. V lost 7 bases and J lost 9, with 13 bases in between. CDR3 in DNA: TGTGCCAGCACCGCCACTATTGTTTCACCCCTCCACTTT. Protein: CASTATIVSPLHF.

This clonotype was counted a few times. The V gene is TRBV6-1, the J gene TRBJ2-2; 8 positions agree with TRBD1. The germline gives CDR1 MNHNS, CDR2 SASEGT. The CDR3 runs to 17 residues. V dropped 5 bases and J dropped 3; count of bases not matched to a gene: 11. DNA of the CDR3: TGTGCCAGCAGTTTCACCGGGACAGGAATGTACACCGGGGAGCTGTTTTTT. Translating gives CASSFTGTGMYTGELFF.

The chain recombines TRBV20-1 with TRBJ1-1; possibly TRBD1 for D (6 bases). The CDR3 extends over 13 amino acids. Per the germline V gene, CDR1 is DFQATT and CDR2 is SNEGSKA (reference sequence). V lost 5 bases and J 1 base, leaving 11 bases between the germline ends. The CDR3 DNA sequence: TGCAGTGCTCCTCGGGGGGCGAACACTGAAGCTTTCTTT. It specifies CSAPRGANTEAFF.

The V call is TRBV20-1, the J call TRBJ2-7; 10 nucleotides align to TRBD1. This CDR3 comprises 15 residues. The V segment lost 6 bases and the J segment 2 bases; nucleotides outside the gene matches: 10. Germline assignment: CDR1 DFQATT and CDR2 SNEGSKA (reference sequence). CDR3 nucleotides: TGCAGTGCGGTCCACCGGGACAGGGGTCCCTACGAGCAGTACTTC. Protein: CSAVHRDRGPYEQYF.

Ten or more counts support this clonotype. This rearrangement joins TRBV6-1 to TRBJ1-2; no definite D call. From germline, CDR1 is MNHNS and CDR2 SASEGT. V gave up 2 bases and J gave up 1 base, with 11 bases separating them. The CDR3 sequence is 15 residues long. For the CDR3, the DNA is TGTGCCAGCAGTGAACGGGTGGAGTTTAACTATGGCTACACCTTC. Residues: CASSERVEFNYGYTF.

The sample holds a few counts of this clonotype. The genes are TRBV20-1 and TRBJ1-2; tentative D call: TRBD1 (5 bases). The germline CDR1 and CDR2 sequences are DFQATT and SNEGSKA (reference sequence). This CDR3 contains 15 residues. V was clipped by 5 bases and J by 1 base, with 17 bases between them. This CDR3 is CSAPNRGGFNYGYTF. CDR3 nucleotides: TGCAGTGCTCCGAATCGGGGGGGGTTTAACTATGGCTACACCTTC.

This clonotype was found many times. The gene calls are TRBV28 and TRBJ1-2; D is uncertain. Germline assignment: CDR1 MDHEN and CDR2 SYDVKM. Trimming removed 3 bases at V and 4 bases at J, with 18 bases between. The length of the CDR3 is 16 residues. The chain's CDR3 is CASSLGPATMGYGYTF. CDR3 bases: TGTGCCAGCAGTTTGGGCCCGGCGACCATGGGCTATGGCTACACCTTC.

This rearrangement joins TRBV4-2 to TRBJ2-2; a weak D match, TRBD1 (6 bases). V lost 0 bases and J 0 bases, leaving 14 bases between the germline ends. Germline lookup yields CDR1 LGHNA and CDR2 YNFKEQ. The CDR3 consists of 18 residues. CDR3 sequence reads: CASSQDRTGITNTGELFF. CDR3 DNA: TGTGCCAGCAGCCAAGACAGAACAGGGATCACGAACACCGGGGAGCTGTTTTTT.

The chain has TRBV7-3 and TRBJ1-2, with TRBD1 matching 9 bases. The CDR3 consists of 14 residues. Germline V gene sequence: CDR1 SGHTA, CDR2 FQGTGA. Trimming took 5 bases from V and 8 from J; bases not matched to a gene: 9. CDR3 sequence: CASSRDREIGGYTF. DNA of the CDR3: TGTGCCAGCAGCCGGGACAGGGAAATCGGCGGCTACACCTTC.

This clonotype was seen many times. This rearrangement joins TRBV7-3 to TRBJ2-3; 8 bases agree with TRBD1. Germline-derived CDR1 and CDR2 are SGHTA and FQGTGA. This CDR3 region has 15 residues. V lost 5 bases to trimming and J lost 5 bases; unmatched junction nucleotides: 9. The CDR3 region has the DNA TGTGCCAGCAGCGCGATCCAGGGGGCAGGAGATACGCAGTATTTT. Translation: CASSAIQGAGDTQYF.

This clonotype was counted at least ten times. The chain is built from TRBV6-1 and TRBJ1-1; D gene ambiguous. CDR3 length: 12 amino acids. CDR1 is MNHNS and CDR2 is SASEGT in the germline V gene. V lost 6 bases to trimming and J lost 6 bases, with 11 bases between them. In DNA form, the CDR3 reads TGTGCCAGCAGGCACCGGACGGCTGAAGCTTTCTTT. Its translation: CASRHRTAEAFF.

The chain recombines TRBV3-1 with TRBJ2-7; D is tentatively TRBD1 or TRBD2 (5 bases each). Germline CDR1 and CDR2: LGHDT and YNNKEL (reference sequence). The V end lost 2 bases, the J end lost 7 bases, and 15 bases lay between the germline ends. The CDR3 runs 14 residues. The CDR3 is CASSQSEGLGEQYF. CDR3 DNA: TGTGCCAGCAGCCAAAGTGAGGGGCTGGGGGAGCAGTACTTC.

This clonotype has ten or more counts. The V call is TRBV6-2 or TRBV6-3, the J call TRBJ1-5; no clear D. Trimming stripped 0 bases from V and 3 bases from J, with 15 bases between. The CDR3 sequence is 17 residues long. From germline, CDR1 is MNHEY and CDR2 SVGEGT. CDR3 DNA sequence: TGTGCCAGCAGTTACTCGAGAGGGAATGTGGCCAATCAGCCCCAGCATTTT. As protein: CASSYSRGNVANQPQHF.

Many counts were recorded for this clonotype. The V gene is TRBV7-2, the J gene TRBJ2-7, with D perhaps assigned TRBD1 or TRBD2 (6 bases each). This CDR3 has 13 amino acids. Trimming removed 5 bases from V and 6 bases from J, with 14 bases in between. Germline CDR1 reads SGHTA; CDR2 reads FQGNSA. This chain's CDR3 is CASSNGRGLEQYF. The CDR3 DNA follows: TGTGCCAGCAGCAACGGCCGGGGGCTCGAGCAGTACTTC.

This clonotype was seen only a few times. The chain combines TRBV14 with TRBJ1-1; D gene ambiguous. The ends were cut back, 1 base at V and 1 base at J, with 13 bases in the middle. Looked up from germline, CDR1 is SGHDN and CDR2 is FVKESK. This CDR3 spans 16 amino acids. CDR3 coding DNA: TGTGCCAGCAGCCAAGCCCACAGCACGTGGAACACTGAAGCTTTCTTT. It is translated as CASSQAHSTWNTEAFF.

This clonotype appeared a few times. V gene TRBV18 combines with J gene TRBJ1-1, with 7 bases matching TRBD1. Germline lookup yields CDR1 KGHSH and CDR2 LQKENI. This CDR3 is built from 14 residues. V shed 3 bases, J shed 12 bases, and the junction held 13 bases outside the gene matches. The DNA of the CDR3 is TGTGCCAGCTCACCTCCGACAGGGTCTATGGTAACTTTCTTT. Its translation is CASSPPTGSMVTFF.

As to this clonotype: The junction departs from germline at one end; a sequencing error may be responsible. V usage is TRBV4-2 and J usage is TRBJ1-4, with D unclear. The germline V gene encodes CDR1 LGHNA and CDR2 YNFKEQ. The CDR3 has 8 residues. The CDR3 region has the DNA TGTGCCAGCAGCCAAGTGCCTTTT. As protein: CASSQVPF.

The chain uses TRBV4-1 and TRBJ2-3; no reliable D call. The CDR3 sequence is 16 residues long. Trimming shortened V by 4 bases and J by 1 base, and 15 bases separated the two germline ends. Germline V lookup: CDR1 MGHRA, CDR2 YSYEKL. CDR3 residues: CASSRLWVRGTDTQYF. The CDR3 coding sequence is TGCGCCAGCAGCCGACTGTGGGTACGCGGCACAGATACGCAGTATTTT.

This chain uses TRBV6-5 with TRBJ2-2; D may match TRBD1 or TRBD2 (6 bases each). V lost 2 bases and J 4 bases, leaving 20 bases between the germline ends. The CDR3 consists of 18 residues. Germline CDR1 reads MNHEY; CDR2 reads SVGAGI. Written as DNA, the CDR3 is TGTGCCAGCAGTTACCGTCCCCCCGGGGGCGGTATCACCGGGGAGCTGTTTTTT. Translation gives CASSYRPPGGGITGELFF.

The chain's CDR3 is CASSLVPDYSNQPQHF. The CDR3 region has the DNA TGTGCCAGCAGCTTAGTCCCGGATTATAGCAATCAGCCCCAGCATTTT. V and J are TRBV7-2 and TRBJ1-5, with D unclear. Germline V lookup: CDR1 SGHTA, CDR2 FQGNSA. V gave up 1 base and J gave up 0 bases, with 10 bases separating them. The CDR3 length is 16 residues.

V is TRBV6-1 and J is TRBJ1-1, with a weak D call TRBD1 (6 bases). Trimming left V 6 bases short and J 6 bases short, with 11 bases between. The germline gives CDR1 MNHNS, CDR2 SASEGT. CDR3 length: 12 residues. Written as DNA, the CDR3 is TGTGCCAGCAGACCCACAGGGTCTGAAGCTTTCTTT. This sequence encodes CASRPTGSEAFF.

In this sample, this clonotype turned up a few times. The CDR3 coding sequence is TGTGCCAGCAGTTTAATGGGGCCCCCCGGACCGGCGGCAGAGCAGTTCTTC. Protein product: CASSLMGPPGPAAEQFF. The chain uses TRBV12-3 or TRBV12-4 and TRBJ2-1; the D gene is possibly TRBD1 (5 bases). CDR3 size: 17 residues. Trimming removed 2 bases at V and 10 bases at J, with 24 bases between.

This rearrangement joins TRBV6-5 to TRBJ1-6, with a weak D call TRBD1 (6 bases). Trimming took 5 bases from V and 6 from J, leaving 26 bases between them. The CDR3 spans 19 residues. In germline, CDR1 is MNHEY, CDR2 SVGAGI. CDR3 loop: CASSTAGAGGLRSNSPLHF. CDR3 DNA sequence: TGTGCCAGCAGTACAGCAGGGGCCGGGGGACTAAGGAGTAATTCACCCCTCCACTTT.

The chain combines TRBV5-5 with TRBJ2-2, with 8 bases lining up with TRBD1. Germline V lookup: CDR1 SGHKS, CDR2 YYEKEE (reference sequence). J was trimmed by 8 bases and V by 7 bases; bases with no gene match: 13. The CDR3 is made up of 15 amino acids. The CDR3 bases are TGTGCCAGCCTAACGCAGGGGGCCACGGGGGGGGAGCTGTTTTTT. It specifies CASLTQGATGGELFF.